There are a few counts of the clone carrying this TCR beta chain. Germline values: CDR1 DFQATT, CDR2 SNEGSKA (reference sequence). The CDR3 consists of 15 residues. Trimming took off 0 bases at V and 0 bases at J, with 6 bases between the two ends. These data come from a study of tumor-infiltrating lymphocytes in oesophageal squamous cell carcinoma. Via MiXCR, TCRdb re-called the PCR reads, giving one row per CDR3 protein. The sample yields over 20,000 distinct CDR3 sequences, around two fifths seen once. The gene calls are TRBV20-1 and TRBJ1-6, with no clear D. Sample: esophageal tumor tissue. The clonotype was recovered from a male donor with esophageal squamous cell carcinoma. The CDR3 region has the DNA TGCAGTGCTAGAGATGGGGACTCCTATAATTCACCCCTCCACTTT. As protein: CSARDGDSYNSPLHF.